Detailed here is one T cell receptor beta chain. The data stem from a study of blood T cells in healthy people across ages. A second roughly 7 to 11 cycle PCR used barcoded and J-beta primers. TCRdb re-derived calls from the 5' RACE reads in MiXCR, one entry per CDR3 protein. The table shows 1.8 million or so distinct CDR3 sequences, with about 39% occurring only once. The CDR3 extends over 14 amino acids. Germline CDR1 is SGHTA and CDR2 is FQGNSA. Deletions cut 6 bases from V and 4 bases from J, with 15 bases between. The material sequenced was blood. The clonotype comes from a human donor in good health. The chain is built from TRBV7-2 and TRBJ2-5, with D perhaps matching TRBD1 or TRBD2 (6 bases each). The CDR3 loop is CASRKPGARETQYF. Written as DNA, the CDR3 is TGTGCCAGCAGAAAGCCGGGGGCTCGAGAGACCCAGTACTTC.